Given below is one T cell receptor (beta chain) in context. Its antigen is unknown. Germline CDR1 and CDR2: LNHDA and SQIVND (reference sequence). The V and J ends lost 6 bases and 5 bases respectively, with 13 bases between them. The CDR3 totals 14 residues. Each subset's genomic DNA was split evenly across several immunoSEQ plates. The method was immunoSEQ multiplex PCR; TCRdb's version includes in-frame clones alone and lacks a portion of them. This sample carries roughly 2 million clones, approximately 94% of them seen once, and the ten largest clones take 0.13%. This sample was taken from a study of shared clonotypes between healthy human individuals. Study-wide context: Each donor's CD4 naive and CD4 memory cells filled three plates apiece, CD8 naive two, and CD8 memory one.

Study conclusions and caveats: Generally, naive subsets came out with larger estimated richness than memory subsets. Lower generation probabilities were found for non-shared clonotypes than for those shared by all four donors.

The source of this sequence is a man younger than 30 in good health. This rearrangement joins TRBV19 to TRBJ1-4, with no clear D. The sample taken for sequencing was naive CD4+ T cells sorted from blood. The subset here: CD45RA+ positively selected. For the CDR3, the DNA is TGTGCCAGTAGCCATGGGCTGATGAATGAAAAACTGTTTTTT. Translation gives CASSHGLMNEKLFF.